One and the same sample provided the 32 T cell receptor beta chains below, sequenced in a study of T-cell reconstitution after alpha-beta-depleted transplantation in children. Preparing the TCRbeta library involved the use of unique molecular identifiers. Each CDR3 protein is one row after TCRdb ran MiXCR on the PCR reads. Among over 100,000 distinct CDR3 sequences listed, over 9% were seen once. The sample was PBMCs, taken before TCRalphabeta/CD19-depleted stem cell transplant. These receptors came from a boy aged 2 to 10 with acute lymphoblastic leukemia, due to receive a stem cell transplant.

The V and J genes are TRBV12-3 or TRBV12-4 and TRBJ2-7; 9 nucleotides match TRBD1. V was clipped by 5 bases and J by 2 bases; unmatched bases: 7. There are 15 residues in the CDR3. CDR3 sequence reads: CASSDSGTGPYEQYF. The CDR3 bases are TGTGCCAGCAGTGACAGCGGGACAGGGCCCTACGAGCAGTACTTC.

CDR3 in DNA: TGTGCCAGCAGCCAAGATCGATATCCAACTAGATTTCACACAGATACGCAGTATTTT. This translates into CASSQDRYPTRFHTDTQYF. The chain carries TRBV3-1 and TRBJ2-3; maybe TRBD2 (5 bases). Germline V lookup: CDR1 LGHDT, CDR2 YNNKEL (reference sequence). V was trimmed by 0 bases and J by 2 bases, leaving 21 bases between them. CDR3 size: 19 residues.

This clonotype was detected ten times or more. The DNA for the CDR3 is TGCAGTGCTAGACGGCTAGCGGGGGGAAACTCCTACAATGAGCAGTTCTTC. Protein: CSARRLAGGNSYNEQFF. The chain couples TRBV20-1 to TRBJ2-1, with 11 bases matching TRBD2. The CDR3 runs to 17 residues. The germline V gene has CDR1 DFQATT and CDR2 SNEGSKA (reference sequence). J was trimmed by 0 bases and V by 2 bases; bases with no gene match: 6.

In DNA, the CDR3 is TGTGCCAGCAGCCCCAGGGACAGGGGTTGGGAGCAGTACTTC. This codes for CASSPRDRGWEQYF. The chain uses TRBV7-9 and TRBJ2-7; 10 bases align to TRBD1. Losses at the gene ends were 5 bases for V and 7 bases for J; bases not matched to a gene: 8. The CDR3 has 14 amino acids. Per germline, CDR1 SEHNR and CDR2 FQNEAQ (reference sequence).

V usage is TRBV18 and J usage is TRBJ2-5, with D perhaps matching TRBD1 (6 bases). The germline V gene encodes CDR1 KGHSH and CDR2 LQKENI. This CDR3 spans 15 amino acids. Trimming removed 1 base from V and 2 bases from J, with 11 bases in between. The CDR3 spells CASSPRTDLQETQYF. CDR3 nucleotides: TGTGCCAGCTCACCACGGACAGACCTACAAGAGACCCAGTACTTC.

This clonotype has at least ten counts. V usage is TRBV7-6 and J usage is TRBJ2-1, with 7 nucleotides matching TRBD2. This CDR3 comprises 16 residues. Germline lookup yields CDR1 SGHVS and CDR2 FNYEAQ. J was trimmed by 8 bases and V by 1 base; bases with no gene match: 11. DNA for the CDR3: TGTGCCAGCAGCTTAGGTGCGTCTAGCGCGGGGGATGAGCAGTTCTTC. Its translation: CASSLGASSAGDEQFF.

The rearrangement joins TRBV11-2 to TRBJ2-1, with 9 positions matching TRBD1. This CDR3 contains 17 residues. Trimming took 5 bases from V and 0 from J; bases not matched to a gene: 8. Germline CDR1 and CDR2: SGHAT and FQNNGV. The CDR3 region is CASSRTGEYTSYNEQFF. The CDR3 DNA reads TGTGCCAGCAGCCGGACAGGGGAATATACCTCCTACAATGAGCAGTTCTTC.

The genes are TRBV5-1 and TRBJ1-2; maybe TRBD1 (5 bases). The V gene's germline CDR1 is SGHRS and CDR2 YFSETQ. The CDR3 sequence is 14 residues long. V shed 4 bases and J shed 6 bases, with 16 bases lying between them. The CDR3 reads CASSPGTTFDGYTF. DNA of the CDR3: TGCGCCAGCAGCCCCGGGACTACTTTCGATGGCTACACCTTC.

This chain links TRBV18 with TRBJ1-1, with TRBD1 matching 8 bases. Trimming removed 3 bases from V and 11 bases from J; junction bases left unmatched: 14. Germline CDR1 is KGHSH and CDR2 is LQKENI. The CDR3 has 15 residues. The CDR3 nucleotides read TGTGCCAGCTCACCCACCGGGGACAGGCGAGTCGTGGCTTTCTTT. Protein: CASSPTGDRRVVAFF.

The table lists this clonotype with a few counts. The chain is built from TRBV27 and TRBJ2-7, with TRBD1 as a possible D gene (6 bases). Germline CDR1 MNHEY, CDR2 SMNVEV (reference sequence). Trimming took 3 bases from V and 2 from J, leaving 11 bases between them. The CDR3 totals 14 residues. CDR3 DNA: TGTGCCAGCAGTTTGGACAGAATTACCTACGAGCAGTACTTC. Protein: CASSLDRITYEQYF.

This clonotype has just a few counts. The V gene is TRBV7-6, the J gene TRBJ1-5; no firm D call. The CDR3 runs 12 residues. V shed 3 bases and J shed 6 bases, with 6 bases lying between them. CDR1 is SGHVS and CDR2 is FNYEAQ in the germline V gene. The CDR3 DNA sequence: TGTGCCAGCAGCTTTCCACGTCAGCCCCAGCATTTT. It yields the protein CASSFPRQPQHF.

The table lists this clonotype with many counts. This chain uses TRBV15 with TRBJ2-1, with TRBD2 matching 9 bases. Trimming removed 7 bases from V and 5 bases from J; junction bases left unmatched: 12. From germline, CDR1 is LNHNV and CDR2 YYDKDF (reference sequence). This CDR3 contains 16 residues. The CDR3 loop is CATKWGEERGDNEQFF. In DNA form, the CDR3 reads TGTGCCACCAAGTGGGGAGAGGAGCGGGGGGACAATGAGCAGTTCTTC.

A few counts support this clonotype. The chain joins TRBV28 to TRBJ2-3; a possible D gene is TRBD1 (6 bases). Germline V lookup: CDR1 MDHEN, CDR2 SYDVKM. The CDR3 runs to 19 residues. V dropped 6 bases and J dropped 0 bases, with 25 bases sitting between them. The CDR3 DNA follows: TGTGCCAGCAGCTCAGGGGTTTGGACAAAATGGTCTAGCACAGATACGCAGTATTTT. Protein sequence: CASSSGVWTKWSSTDTQYF.

This clonotype appeared a few times. V usage is TRBV7-8 and J usage is TRBJ2-2, with 9 bases that match TRBD2. Germline loops: CDR1 SGHVS, CDR2 FQNEAQ. V was pared by 4 bases and J by 7 bases, with 7 bases of the junction left unmatched. This CDR3 has 15 residues. For the CDR3, the DNA is TGTGCCAGCAGCTCCGATAGCGGGAGCGGCGGGGAGCTGTTTTTT. This codes for CASSSDSGSGGELFF.

This clonotype was seen at least ten times. The rearrangement uses TRBV5-1 and TRBJ2-5, with 9 bases that match TRBD2. V lost 4 bases and J lost 2; bases outside the gene matches: 9. This CDR3 region has 16 residues. Germline V gene lookup returns CDR1 SGHRS and CDR2 YFSETQ. Written as DNA, the CDR3 is TGCGCCAGCAGCCCGGGGGGGCTAGCGGGACAAGAGACCCAGTACTTC. Translating gives CASSPGGLAGQETQYF.

The chain joins TRBV5-1 to TRBJ2-1, with a tentative D call TRBD1 (6 bases). V lost 5 bases, J lost 6 bases, and 15 bases lay in between. This CDR3 has 14 residues. In germline, CDR1 is SGHRS, CDR2 YFSETQ. The CDR3 reads CASSSTGSSNEQFF. The CDR3 DNA sequence: TGCGCCAGCAGTTCCACAGGGTCTAGCAATGAGCAGTTCTTC.

There are a few counts of this clonotype. The chain joins TRBV12-3 or TRBV12-4 to TRBJ1-1, with 8 bases identical to TRBD1. This CDR3 spans 15 amino acids. With V trimmed by 6 bases and J by 4 bases, 10 bases remained unmatched. CDR3 in amino acids: CASSLHRGRVTEAFF. CDR3 in DNA: TGTGCCAGCAGCCTTCACAGGGGGAGGGTCACTGAAGCTTTCTTT.

Of note for this clonotype: Relative to the germline gene, one junction end is altered; a read error may explain this. This sequence joins TRBV5-5 and TRBJ2-2; D is perhaps TRBD2 (5 bases). Per the germline V gene, CDR1 is SGHKS and CDR2 is YYEKEE (reference sequence). The CDR3 runs to 17 residues. The CDR3 DNA sequence: TGTGCCAGCAGCTCCCCTACTAGTGAACCGAATACCGGGGAGCTGTTTTTT. Translating it yields CASSSPTSEPNTGELFF.

CDR3 residues: CASSEVSGVRGPPAEQYF. The CDR3, as DNA: TGTGCCAGCAGTGAGGTCTCCGGGGTCAGGGGGCCCCCGGCCGAGCAGTACTTC. J is TRBJ2-7 and V is TRBV4-2; 8 nucleotides match TRBD1. Germline CDR1 and CDR2: LGHNA and YNFKEQ. The CDR3 loop spans 18 amino acids. Trimming at V came to 6 bases and at J to 6 bases, leaving 22 bases not matched to a gene.

This clonotype was counted only a few times. The V and J genes are TRBV6-1 and TRBJ2-6; D not resolved. V was shortened by 2 bases and J by 0 bases, with 11 bases between the two germline ends. This CDR3 has 17 amino acids. The germline CDR1 and CDR2 sequences are MNHNS and SASEGT. The CDR3 here is CASSESTDPSGANVLTF. CDR3 nucleotides: TGTGCCAGCAGTGAATCGACGGATCCCTCTGGGGCCAACGTCCTGACTTTC.

Many counts were recorded for this clonotype. The rearrangement links TRBV5-5 to TRBJ1-1; D uncertain. The germline CDR1 and CDR2 sequences are SGHKS and YYEKEE (reference sequence). Trimming removed 0 bases from V and 11 bases from J, with 17 bases in between. The CDR3 covers 14 residues. In DNA form, the CDR3 reads TGTGCCAGCAGCTTGGATTTGGGCGATAGGCAGGCTTTCTTT. This translates into CASSLDLGDRQAFF.

V gene TRBV27 combines with J gene TRBJ2-7; 9 positions match TRBD2. This CDR3 spans 16 amino acids. The trim removed 0 bases at V and 5 bases at J, leaving 8 bases unmatched. The germline V gene has CDR1 MNHEY and CDR2 SMNVEV (reference sequence). CDR3 in amino acids: CASSLSPLREGHEQYF. The CDR3 DNA sequence: TGTGCCAGCAGTTTATCCCCCTTGCGGGAGGGCCACGAGCAGTACTTC.

This clonotype was counted many times. The chain is built from TRBV12-3 or TRBV12-4 and TRBJ1-3; the D is unclear. The CDR3 contains 13 residues. V was pared by 2 bases and J by 5 bases, with 7 bases between. CDR3 amino acids: CASSLIGRNTIYF. In DNA form, the CDR3 reads TGTGCCAGCAGTTTAATCGGACGAAACACCATATATTTT.

This clonotype turned up a few times. This chain's CDR3 is CASSLAGDTLNIQYF. CDR3 nucleotide sequence: TGCGCCAGCAGCTTGGCCGGGGACACGTTAAACATTCAGTACTTC. This chain uses TRBV5-1 with TRBJ2-4; a weak D match, TRBD1 (6 bases). Germline V gives CDR1 SGHRS, CDR2 YFSETQ. This CDR3 comprises 15 residues. The V and J ends lost 0 bases and 6 bases respectively, with 13 bases between them.

This clonotype was seen repeatedly, ten times or more. The chain joins TRBV7-6 to TRBJ1-6, with a tentative D call TRBD1 (5 bases). V lost 5 bases and J lost 6, with 17 bases in between. Germline V CDR1 and CDR2: SGHVS, FNYEAQ. This CDR3 contains 16 residues. The CDR3 region is CASSPRDSGRNSPLHF. For the CDR3, the DNA is TGTGCCAGCAGCCCTAGAGATTCAGGGCGTAATTCACCCCTCCACTTT.

This clonotype rates as medium-sized. The V and J genes are TRBV7-9 and TRBJ2-2; D remains ambiguous. From germline, CDR1 is SEHNR and CDR2 FQNEAQ (reference sequence). V dropped 5 bases and J dropped 4 bases, with 11 bases sitting between them. The CDR3 loop spans 14 amino acids. CDR3: CASSPLGITGELFF. CDR3 sequence (DNA): TGTGCCAGCAGCCCCCTGGGGATCACCGGGGAGCTGTTTTTT.

The rearrangement uses TRBV6-6 and TRBJ1-2, with D unresolved. Germline V gene sequence: CDR1 MNHNY, CDR2 SVGAGI (reference sequence). Trimming pared 6 bases from V and 3 bases from J, leaving 11 bases between. The CDR3 consists of 13 residues. The CDR3 nucleotides read TGTGCCAGCAGCCAACCCACAGACTATGGCTACACCTTC. It yields the protein CASSQPTDYGYTF.

The chain has TRBV5-1 and TRBJ2-1; perhaps D is TRBD1 or TRBD2 (5 bases each). Germline CDR1 is SGHRS and CDR2 is YFSETQ. The CDR3 covers 16 residues. V was pared by 5 bases and J by 2 bases, with 17 bases between. CDR3 sequence reads: CASRLRDLPAYNEQFF. As DNA, the CDR3 is TGCGCCAGCAGACTCCGGGACCTTCCTGCCTACAATGAGCAGTTCTTC.

This chain uses TRBV6-1 with TRBJ2-1; 8 nucleotides agree with TRBD2. This CDR3 is 14 amino acids long. The V gene end was trimmed by 8 bases and the J gene end by 5 bases; junction bases not matched to a gene: 8. From germline, CDR1 is MNHNS and CDR2 SASEGT. This CDR3 is CASRRSGGNNEQFF. The CDR3 coding sequence is TGTGCCAGCCGACGCTCGGGGGGGAACAATGAGCAGTTCTTC.

Only a few counts were recorded for this clonotype. The rearrangement uses TRBV18 and TRBJ2-7, with D maybe TRBD2 (6 bases). V was trimmed by 5 bases and J by 1 base, leaving 18 bases between them. Germline V lookup: CDR1 KGHSH, CDR2 LQKENI. This CDR3 contains 16 residues. The CDR3 protein is CASSSLTGTLSYEQYF. In DNA, the CDR3 is TGTGCCAGCTCATCGTTGACTGGGACTCTTTCCTACGAGCAGTACTTC.

CDR3 amino acids: CASSPTARVGTEAFF. In DNA, the CDR3 is TGCGCCAGCAGCCCCACGGCCCGGGTCGGGACTGAAGCTTTCTTT. V and J are TRBV5-1 and TRBJ1-1; no firm D call. This CDR3 has 15 amino acids. The V end was cut by 4 bases, the J end by 5 bases, with 18 bases between. CDR1 and CDR2 from the germline V gene are SGHRS and YFSETQ.

The chain recombines TRBV20-1 with TRBJ2-1; no clear D. CDR1 DFQATT and CDR2 SNEGSKA come from the germline V gene (reference sequence). The CDR3 has 12 amino acids. V was cut by 3 bases and J by 4 bases, with 7 bases left in between. Here the CDR3 reads CSASRTYNEQFF. CDR3 in DNA: TGCAGTGCTAGTCGGACGTACAATGAGCAGTTCTTC.